The source of this T cell receptor beta chain is a study of beta chain features in type 1 diabetes. Germline CDR1 MGHDK, CDR2 SYGVNS. The CDR3 consists of 14 residues. V dropped 3 bases and J dropped 5 bases, with 14 bases sitting between them. Sequenced material consisted of expressed TCRB transcripts (all of the isolated RNA was reverse transcribed). The protocol was immunoSEQ multiplex PCR, while the TCRdb copy is restricted to in-frame clones and leaves out a portion. The sample yields around 240,000 clones, over 65% seen once. Sample: naive CD4+ T cells from blood. J is TRBJ2-7 and V is TRBV25-1, with D uncertain. The clonotype comes from a man younger than 45 in good health. CDR3 residues: CASSESWGEDEQYF. Written as DNA, the CDR3 is TGTGCCAGCAGTGAGAGTTGGGGTGAAGACGAGCAGTACTTC.